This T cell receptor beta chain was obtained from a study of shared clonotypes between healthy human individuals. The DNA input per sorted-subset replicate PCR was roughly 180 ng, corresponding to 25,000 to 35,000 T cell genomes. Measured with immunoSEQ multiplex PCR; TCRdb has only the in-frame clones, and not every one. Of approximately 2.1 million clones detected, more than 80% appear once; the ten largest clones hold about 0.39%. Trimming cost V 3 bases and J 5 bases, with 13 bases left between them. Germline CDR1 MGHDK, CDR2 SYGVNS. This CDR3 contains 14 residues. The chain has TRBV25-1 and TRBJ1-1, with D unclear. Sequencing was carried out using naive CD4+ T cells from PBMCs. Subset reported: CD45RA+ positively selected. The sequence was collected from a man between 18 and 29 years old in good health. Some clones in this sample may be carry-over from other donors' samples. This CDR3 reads CASSETAGQTEAFF. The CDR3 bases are TGTGCCAGCAGTGAGACGGCAGGTCAAACTGAAGCTTTCTTT.